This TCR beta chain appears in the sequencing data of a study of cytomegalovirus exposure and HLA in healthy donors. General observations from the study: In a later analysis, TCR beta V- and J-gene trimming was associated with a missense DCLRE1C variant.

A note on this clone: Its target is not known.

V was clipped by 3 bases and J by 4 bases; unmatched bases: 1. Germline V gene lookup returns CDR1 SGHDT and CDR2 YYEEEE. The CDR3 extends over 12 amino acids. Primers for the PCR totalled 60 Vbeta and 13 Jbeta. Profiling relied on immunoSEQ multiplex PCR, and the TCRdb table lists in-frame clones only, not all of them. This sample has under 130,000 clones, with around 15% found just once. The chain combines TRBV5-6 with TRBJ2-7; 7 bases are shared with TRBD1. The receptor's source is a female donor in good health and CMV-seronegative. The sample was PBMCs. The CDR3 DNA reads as TGTGCCAGCAGCTCACAGGGGTACGAGCAGTACTTC. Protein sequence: CASSSQGYEQYF.